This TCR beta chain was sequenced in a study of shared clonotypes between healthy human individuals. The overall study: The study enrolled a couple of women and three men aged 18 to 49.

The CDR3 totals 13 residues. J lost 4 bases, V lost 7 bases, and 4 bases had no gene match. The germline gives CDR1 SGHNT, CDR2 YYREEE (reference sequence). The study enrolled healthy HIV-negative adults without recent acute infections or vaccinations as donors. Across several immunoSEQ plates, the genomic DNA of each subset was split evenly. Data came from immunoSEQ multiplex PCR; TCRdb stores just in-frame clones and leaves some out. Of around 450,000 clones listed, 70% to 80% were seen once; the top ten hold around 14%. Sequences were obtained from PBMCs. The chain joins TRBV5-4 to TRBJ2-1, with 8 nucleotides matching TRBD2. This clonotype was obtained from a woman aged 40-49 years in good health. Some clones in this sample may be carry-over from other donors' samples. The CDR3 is CASSGRAYNEQFF. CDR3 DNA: TGTGCCAGCTCCGGGAGGGCTTACAATGAGCAGTTCTTC.